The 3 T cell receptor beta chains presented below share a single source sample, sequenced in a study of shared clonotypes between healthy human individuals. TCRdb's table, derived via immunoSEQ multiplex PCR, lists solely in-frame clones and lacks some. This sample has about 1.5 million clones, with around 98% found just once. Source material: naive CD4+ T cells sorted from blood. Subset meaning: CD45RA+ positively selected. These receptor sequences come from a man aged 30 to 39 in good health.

The CDR3 DNA reads TGCGCCAGCAGCTTCGGGGGGAGGAACGAGCAGTACTTC. Residues: CASSFGGRNEQYF. The chain couples TRBV5-1 to TRBJ2-7; 7 bases align to TRBD2. The CDR3 totals 13 residues. Looked up from germline, CDR1 is SGHRS and CDR2 is YFSETQ. Trimming at V came to 2 bases and at J to 5 bases, leaving 4 bases not matched to a gene.

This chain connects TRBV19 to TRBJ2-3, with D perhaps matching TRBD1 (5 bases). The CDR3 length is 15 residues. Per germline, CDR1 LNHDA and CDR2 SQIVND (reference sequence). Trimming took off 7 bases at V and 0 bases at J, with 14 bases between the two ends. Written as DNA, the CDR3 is TGTGCCAGTACCCAAAGGGGCGGTAGCACAGATACGCAGTATTTT. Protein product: CASTQRGGSTDTQYF.

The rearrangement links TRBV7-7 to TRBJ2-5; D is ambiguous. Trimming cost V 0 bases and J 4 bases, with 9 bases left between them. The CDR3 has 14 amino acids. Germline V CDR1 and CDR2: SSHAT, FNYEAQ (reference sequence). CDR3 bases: TGTGCCAGCAGCTTAGCGTGGGAAAGAGAGACCCAGTACTTC. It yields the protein CASSLAWERETQYF.